The TCR beta chain under discussion was sequenced for a study of CXCR3-negative and CXCR3-positive naive CD8 T cells. The TRB cDNA libraries were prepared by 5' RACE with UMI labels. TCRdb reanalyzed the 5' RACE reads and collapses them to one entry per CDR3 protein, without DNA. Its table lists 100,000 to 150,000 distinct CDR3 sequences. This CDR3 has 17 residues. The source of this sequence is a human donor in good health. Some clones in this sample may be carry-over from other donors' samples. The chain recombines TRBV21-1 with TRBJ2-7; TCRdb indicates TRBD2, and absent DNA this call remains unverified. TRBV21-1 is tagged as a pseudogene. Input material: naive CXCR3- CD8+ T cells from blood. The subset denotes: CD45RO-CCR7+CD27+CD95- naive CD8+ T cells lacking CXCR3 (TNR3-). CDR3 amino acids: CASSKRGRNRSSYEQYF.